These T cell receptor beta chains were read from a single sample in a study of beta chain features in type 1 diabetes. Libraries were prepared by immunoSEQ multiplex PCR; TCRdb keeps only in-frame clonotypes and omits some of them. This sample has about half a million clones, with approximately 31% found just once. Material for sequencing was naive CD4+ T cells from blood. The origin of the receptors is a young man in good health. Each CDR3 is given with its conserved first and last residue. A D gene is named only where the DNA matches it firmly. Only part of the rows carry a size: once, few, many, or a class if the clone is expanded.

TRBJ2-1 . TRBV28 few TGTGCCAGCAGTCAGTTAAGGGATGAGCAGTTCTTC CASSQLRDEQFF
TRBJ2-1 TRBD2 TRBV27 few TGTGCCAGCTCCTGGGGGGGAGGATATAGCTCCTACAATGAGCAGTTCTTC CASSWGGGYSSYNEQFF
TRBJ2-1 TRBD2 TRBV11-2 . TGTGCCAGCAGCTTAGCGGGGACTAGCGGGACATGGGAGCAGTTCTTC CASSLAGTSGTWEQFF
TRBJ2-5 . TRBV9 few TGTGCCAGCAGCGTAGTGTCAGGCCAAGAGACCCAGTACTTC CASSVVSGQETQYF
TRBJ2-5 TRBD1 TRBV7-9 . TGTGCCAGCAGCTCAATGGACAGGGGGCTTGGAGAGACCCAGTACTTC CASSSMDRGLGETQYF
TRBJ1-1 TRBD1 TRBV29-1 . TGCAGCGTCCGACCCGGGACAGCGAACACTGAAGCTTTCTTT CSVRPGTANTEAFF
TRBJ2-5 . TRBV5-1 few TGCGCCAGCAGCTTCAGGGTCTCGGAGACCCAGTACTTC CASSFRVSETQYF
TRBJ2-5 . TRBV7-2 . TGTGCCAGCAGCTTAGGACTAGGAGTGACCCAGTACTTC CASSLGLGVTQYF
TRBJ1-4 . TRBV29-1 few TGCAGCGGCAGTCGTAGTTCTAATGAAAAACTGTTTTTT CSGSRSSNEKLFF
TRBJ2-1 . TRBV7-2 . TGTGCCAGCAGCTTAGCCGGGAGAAGCGTAAATGAGCAGTTCTTC CASSLAGRSVNEQFF
TRBJ2-7 TRBD2 TRBV7-9 . TGTGCCAGCAGCTTCCTAGCGGGAGGGCCGTACGAGCAGTACTTC CASSFLAGGPYEQYF
TRBJ2-3 . TRBV1 . TGCACCAGCAGCCAAGATATGAAGCGGAGCACAGATACGCAGTATTTT CTSSQDMKRSTDTQYF
TRBJ1-2 . TRBV5-4 few TGTGCCAGCAGCTTGGGTTCCAACTATGGCTACACCTTC CASSLGSNYGYTF
TRBJ2-3 . TRBV5-1 . TGCGCCAGCAGCTTGGTTGGCGGCGAGGGCACAGATACGCAGTATTTT CASSLVGGEGTDTQYF
TRBJ2-5 TRBD1 TRBV9 few TGTGCCAGCAGCGTAGCGAGGACAGGGGAAGAGACCCAGTACTTC CASSVARTGEETQYF
TRBJ2-5 TRBD1 TRBV28 . TGTGCCAGCAGTAGGACAGGGATAGAGACCCAGTACTTC CASSRTGIETQYF
TRBJ2-1 TRBD2 TRBV30 once TGTGCCTGGAGCTACGCGATGGGCGGGGGGAATGAGCAGTTCTTC CAWSYAMGGGNEQFF
TRBJ2-2 . TRBV7-7 . TGTGCTAGCACTCGAAACAGTGGCGGGGAGCTGTTTTTT CASTRNSGGELFF
TRBJ2-3 TRBD1 TRBV28 few TGTGCCAGCAGTCCCCAAGGACAGGGCGACACAGATACGCAGTATTTT CASSPQGQGDTDTQYF
TRBJ1-4 . TRBV9 few TGTGCCAGCAGCCCACGGGGAAAAGGTGAAAAACTGTTTTTT CASSPRGKGEKLFF
TRBJ2-5 . TRBV18 . TGTGCCAGCTCACCTCGGGACCTAGAGACCCAGTACTTC CASSPRDLETQYF
TRBJ2-3 . TRBV18 few TGTGCCAGCTCACCAACCCGCGCGCCTAGCACAGATACGCAGTATTTT CASSPTRAPSTDTQYF
TRBJ2-1 . TRBV6-5 few TGTGCCAGCAGTTACCTGCAGGGCGATGAGCAGTTCTTC CASSYLQGDEQFF
TRBJ2-6 . TRBV7-2 few TGTGCCAGCAGCTTAACAGCCTCTGGGGCCAACGTCCTGACTTTC CASSLTASGANVLTF
TRBJ1-5 . TRBV29-1 . TGCAGCGCCCTCACAGGGTTTGGTTCGAGCAATCAGCCCCAGCATTTT CSALTGFGSSNQPQHF
TRBJ2-3 . TRBV20-1 . TGCAGTGCTGCCTCTAGGGATACGCAGTATTTT CSAASRDTQYF
TRBJ2-1 . TRBV5-4 . TGTGCCAGCAGCCGGGTTCTGCCCAATGAGCAGTTCTTC CASSRVLPNEQFF
TRBJ1-5 TRBD1 TRBV4-2 . TGTGCCAGCAGCCAAGCAGGACAGGGGTCCCAGCCCCAGCATTTT CASSQAGQGSQPQHF
TRBJ1-1 . TRBV7-9 few TGTGCCAGCAGCTTCTCCCCGGGGGACACTGAAGCTTTCTTT CASSFSPGDTEAFF
TRBJ1-4 . TRBV7-2 . TGTGCCAGCAGCAAACAAGCAACTAATGAAAAACTGTTTTTT CASSKQATNEKLFF
TRBJ1-4 . TRBV29-1 . TGCAGCGTTGGAGGCGGGAATGAAAAACTGTTTTTT CSVGGGNEKLFF